This T cell receptor (beta chain) comes out of a study of T cell repertoires in breast cancer. Study-wide results and limits: Partial tumor sampling and removing singletons may have missed real antitumor TCRs.

Primers covering all TCR V genes were used in emulsion RT-PCR on CD8+ T cells. This clonotype has at least ten counts. Its antigen is undetermined. A second nested PCR with blocking oligonucleotides suppressed unpaired genes. Each CDR3 protein is one row after TCRdb ran MiXCR on the emulsion pairing reads. The sample records 570 or so distinct CDR3 sequences, approximately 51% being singletons. The V end lost 7 bases, the J end lost 2 bases, and 12 bases lay between the germline ends. The CDR3 has 14 amino acids. Germline CDR1 and CDR2: MNHEY and SMNVEV (reference sequence). Sample: CD8+ T cells. The chain has TRBV27 and TRBJ2-1; perhaps TRBD2 as D (6 bases). This sequence originates from a pool of human donors with breast cancer or a healthy control (not recorded which). CDR3 nucleotides: TGTGCCAGCACCTCAGGCGGGACCTACAATGAGCAGTTCTTC. Its translation: CASTSGGTYNEQFF.